The rows below give T cell receptor beta chains drawn from one sample of a study of cytomegalovirus exposure and HLA in healthy donors. The protocol was immunoSEQ multiplex PCR, while the TCRdb copy is restricted to in-frame clones and leaves out a portion. The top ten hold roughly 5% of the sample, which has over 150,000 clones, roughly 73% seen once. Sequenced: PBMCs. The receptors come from a male donor in good health and CMV-seronegative. Both conserved end residues are trimmed from each CDR3. A row's size may be missing; if present it is once, few, many or a size class.

V,size,J,CDR3
TRBV13,.,TRBJ2-7,ASTLMDWGQGGHEQY
TRBV5-1,.,TRBJ2-7,ASSLSGGTHEQY
TRBV7-3,.,TRBJ2-5,ASSPGGQGLGETQY
TRBV18,.,TRBJ2-5,ASWTGSTETQY
TRBV28,.,TRBJ1-2,ASTSGGRLYGYT
TRBV9,.,TRBJ1-1,ASSVDSYTEAF
TRBV7-2,once,TRBJ1-1,ASSLAQGRAAF
TRBV14,.,TRBJ2-3,ASRLAGLADTQY
TRBV5-1,few,TRBJ1-1,ASSLAAAQGRGTEAF
TRBV7-2,.,TRBJ2-5,ASSLARTGKETQY
TRBV6-6,.,TRBJ2-3,ASSYSEVGDTQY
TRBV5-1,.,TRBJ2-1,ASSESWGLADAPF
TRBV29-1,.,TRBJ2-2,SVGGPNTGELF
TRBV5-1,.,TRBJ2-3,ASSLVAGGSTDTQY
TRBV2,.,TRBJ2-4,ASSDGTKNIQY
TRBV2,.,TRBJ2-7,ASSKNSGGEQY
TRBV29-1,.,TRBJ1-5,SVEDGRGQPQH
TRBV9,.,TRBJ1-6,ASSVGRGDSPLH
TRBV11-1,once,TRBJ1-2,ASSPEQGNYGYT
TRBV18,once,TRBJ2-3,ASSGQDPSTDTQY
TRBV7-7,.,TRBJ1-1,ASSPTVNTEAF
TRBV5-8,.,TRBJ1-2,ASSREMRGYT
TRBV18,.,TRBJ1-1,ASSPAENTEAF
TRBV19,many,TRBJ2-1,ASSHRFGDNEQF
TRBV7-9,once,TRBJ2-3,ASRREDTQY
TRBV14,.,TRBJ2-5,ASSQGNGKTQY
TRBV7-9,.,TRBJ1-2,ASSLGGGSGYT
TRBV7-9,.,TRBJ2-1,ASSFQGWNEQF
TRBV5-1,.,TRBJ1-2,ASSYGTGGGYT
TRBV27,.,TRBJ1-2,ASSRDTNYGYT
TRBV7-9,.,TRBJ1-1,ASSLGTAPTEAF
TRBV28,.,TRBJ2-3,ASTRMADTQY
TRBV27,.,TRBJ2-2,ASSPGTGAGSAGELF
TRBV30,.,TRBJ2-7,ARSPGLYEQY
TRBV5-8,.,TRBJ1-3,ASSFGWPVY
TRBV29-1,.,TRBJ2-7,SVVPPRGEQY
TRBV27,once,TRBJ2-1,ASSPPPAGVKNEQF
TRBV6-1,few,TRBJ1-5,ASSPTGVQPQH
TRBV7-9,.,TRBJ2-7,ASSLAGYGYYEQY
TRBV12-5,.,TRBJ2-7,ASGLAYEQY
TRBV4-2,.,TRBJ2-6,ASSEGGGRTSGANVLT
TRBV11-2,.,TRBJ2-5,ASSLDMARETQY
TRBV7-6,.,TRBJ2-1,ASSLKLFNEQF
TRBV27,once,TRBJ2-7,ASYSVGYEQY